One and the same sample provided the 22 T cell receptor beta chains below, sequenced in a study of CD8+ T cells in alopecia areata. Reverse transcribed after extraction, RNA yielded cDNA as the sequencing template. Assay used: immunoSEQ multiplex PCR; TCRdb lists only in-frame clones, some missing. The sample was found to contain about 19,000 clones, and every one recurs. On the basis of CD4, CD8alpha, NKG2D, NKG2ACE and other markers, pooled cutaneous lymph node cells were sorted. Sequencing was carried out using CD8+ T cells sorted from a lymph node. These receptors came from a C3H/HeJ mouse with alopecia areata. MHC haplotype of the strain: H2-k.

This clone showed up just a few times. Mouse germline and gene names are used. The CDR3 end is not reached by the read, which stops 4 residues before it; the germline J gene fills it in. The rearrangement uses TRBV1 and TRBJ2-7; TRBD1 matches at 7 bases. The CDR3 runs to 13 residues. Germline V gene sequence: CDR1 NSQYPW, CDR2 LRSPGD (reference sequence). CDR3 protein: CTCSEGQNYEQYF. CDR3 DNA (partial): TGCACCTGCAGTGAGGGACAGAATTAT.

At least ten counts were recorded for this clone. Gene names are the mouse ones. The read ends 4 residues shy of where the CDR3 ends; the end is completed using the germline J gene. The V call is TRBV13-3, the J call TRBJ1-2, with D perhaps matching TRBD1 (6 bases). With 4 bases removed from V and 0 bases from J, the gap between germline ends came to 10 bases. This CDR3 is 14 amino acids long. CDR1 NNHDY and CDR2 SYVADS come from the germline V gene. Partial CDR3 DNA: TGTGCCAGCAGTCAGACAGGAGCAAACTCC. Translating gives CASSQTGANS. The whole CDR3 is CASSQTGANSDYTF.

In this sample, this clone turned up many times. Each gene name is a mouse one. The missing CDR3 end, 4 residues past where the read stops, is filled in from the germline J gene. This sequence joins TRBV5 and TRBJ2-1; tentative D call: TRBD2 (7 bases). Trimming shortened V by 0 bases and J by 3 bases, and 9 bases separated the two germline ends. Germline V gene sequence: CDR1 LGHNA, CDR2 YNLKQL (reference sequence). The CDR3 loop spans 15 amino acids. The CDR3 DNA, read in part, is TGTGCCAGCAGCCAAGAATGGGGGGCCTATGCT. This encodes CASSQEWGAYA. In full, the CDR3 reads CASSQEWGAYAEQFF.

This clone was detected a few times. Gene names follow the mouse nomenclature. The sequenced part of the CDR3 DNA is TGTGCCAGCAGTGAAGGGAACACCGGG. Protein sequence: CASSEGNTG. The entire CDR3 is CASSEGNTGQLYF. The J gene is TRBJ2-2, the V gene TRBV13-3, with D hard to call. The CDR3 end falls 4 residues outside the read, so it is completed with the germline J gene. Between the trimmed V and J ends, which lost 2 bases and 2 bases, there was a span of 4 bases. Germline V gene lookup returns CDR1 NNHDY and CDR2 SYVADS. The CDR3 contains 13 residues.

Only a few counts were recorded for this clone. These gene names are mouse names. CDR3 sequence: CASSIGTGGDQDTQYF. CDR3 bases read: TGTGCCAGCAGTATAGGGACAGGGGGTGACCAAGAC. The chain links TRBV19 to TRBJ2-5; 10 positions agree with TRBD1. Sequencing ends 4 residues short of the CDR3 end; the germline J gene provides the rest. Per the germline V gene, CDR1 is FNHDT and CDR2 is SITEND (reference sequence). V lost 0 bases and J lost 1; bases outside the gene matches: 2. This CDR3 is 16 amino acids long. Full variable domain (remainder filled in from reference TRBV19 and TRBJ2-5): GGIITQTPKFLIGQEGQKLTLKCQQNFNHDTMYWYRQDSGKGLRLIYYSITENDLQKGDLSEGYDASREKKSSFSLTVTSAQKNEMAVFLCASSIGTGGDQDTQYFGPGTRLLVL.

Worth noting for this clone: There is a difference at residue 12 between the TCRdb protein and the DNA translation, so the protein given here was translated from the DNA. Genes and germline are mouse. Read coverage stops 3 residues before the CDR3 terminus; the germline J gene supplies the remainder. V usage is TRBV13-2 and J usage is TRBJ1-3; 8 bases align to TRBD1. With V trimmed by 3 bases and J by 1 base, 3 bases remained unmatched. This CDR3 region has 15 residues. The germline CDR1 and CDR2 sequences are NNHNN and SYGAGS (reference sequence). Partial CDR3 DNA: TGTGCCAGCGGTGGGACAGGGAGGTCTGGAAATACG. This gives the protein CASGGTGRSGNT. The whole CDR3 protein is CASGGTGRSGNTLYF.

The sample holds many counts of this clone. The genes and germline here are from mouse. The CDR3 is cut off 4 residues early in the read; its end comes from the germline J gene. The V and J genes are TRBV1 and TRBJ2-7; D perhaps matches TRBD2 (5 bases). The CDR3 consists of 11 residues. In germline, CDR1 is NSQYPW, CDR2 LRSPGD (reference sequence). The CDR3 loop reads CTCSDWYEQYF. CDR3 DNA, as far as it was read: TGCACCTGCAGTGACTGGTAT.

Ten or more counts support this clone. Gene labels here are mouse ones. This chain's CDR3 is CASSWQGANQDTQYF. The sequenced part of the CDR3 DNA is TGTGCCAGCAGTTGGCAGGGGGCGAACCAAGAC. This chain uses TRBV13-3 with TRBJ2-5; 8 positions agree with TRBD1. The CDR3 end is not reached by the read, which stops 4 residues before it; the germline J gene fills it in. The germline V gene has CDR1 NNHDY and CDR2 SYVADS. The CDR3 spans 15 residues. J was trimmed by 0 bases and V by 4 bases; bases with no gene match: 4. The full variable domain, rest sourced from reference TRBV13-3 and TRBJ2-5, is EAAVTQSPRSKVAVTGGKVTLSCHQTNNHDYMYWYRQDTGHGLRLIHYSYVADSTEKGDIPDGYKASRPSQENFSLILELASLSQTAVYFCASSWQGANQDTQYFGPGTRLLVL.

At least ten counts were recorded for this clone. Germline and genes: mouse. The read finishes 4 residues shy of the CDR3 end, and the germline J gene is used to complete it. The rearrangement joins TRBV5 to TRBJ1-2; 9 bases align to TRBD1. This CDR3 is 15 amino acids long. CDR1 and CDR2 from the germline V gene are LGHNA and YNLKQL (reference sequence). Trimming took 1 base from V and 4 from J; bases not matched to a gene: 4. The sequenced part of the CDR3 DNA is TGTGCCAGCAGCCAAGGGACAGGGGAGGGCTCC. Amino acid sequence: CASSQGTGEGS. The entire CDR3 is CASSQGTGEGSDYTF.

This clone has ten or more counts. Mouse names are used for the genes. The read gets to within 4 residues of the CDR3 end, and the germline J gene fills in the rest. The chain has TRBV13-1 and TRBJ2-3; maybe TRBD1 (5 bases). Trimming took off 0 bases at V and 0 bases at J, with 11 bases between the two ends. The CDR3 totals 16 residues. The germline CDR1 and CDR2 sequences are NSHNY and SYGAGN. The CDR3 sequence is CASSDVEGWSAETLYF. CDR3 DNA (partial): TGTGCCAGCAGTGATGTTGAGGGGTGGAGTGCAGAA.

Remarks on this clone: Genes and germline come from the mouse. Read data end 4 residues before the CDR3 end; the end is taken from the germline J gene. This chain connects TRBV17 to TRBJ2-1; D gene uncertain. The germline gives CDR1 MNHDT, CDR2 YYDKIL. The CDR3 is 13 residues long. Deletions cut 3 bases from V and 2 bases from J, with 5 bases between. CDR3: CASSSTDYAEQFF. CDR3 DNA (partial): TGTGCTAGCAGTAGCACAGACTATGCT.

About this clone: Genes and germline are mouse. The CDR3 end is not reached by the read, which stops 4 residues before it; the germline J gene fills it in. This chain links TRBV1 with TRBJ2-5; 9 nucleotides align to TRBD2. The CDR3 loop spans 17 amino acids. CDR1 NSQYPW and CDR2 LRSPGD come from the germline V gene (reference sequence). V trimming: 3 bases; J trimming: 0 bases; junction bases outside the gene matches: 7. The CDR3 here is CTCSAPDWGHNQDTQYF. CDR3 DNA, as far as it was read: TGCACCTGCAGTGCCCCCGACTGGGGGCATAACCAAGAC.

This clone was counted many times. The genes and germline here are from mouse. The read ends 4 residues before the CDR3 terminus; that terminus is restored from the germline J gene. The chain has TRBV13-3 and TRBJ2-1; 14 bases are a match to TRBD2. Germline V CDR1 and CDR2: NNHDY, SYVADS. Losses at the gene ends were 6 bases for V and 3 bases for J; bases not matched to a gene: 5. This CDR3 comprises 16 residues. Incomplete CDR3 DNA: TGTGCCAGCATCCGGGACTGGGGGGGCGGCTATGCT. It yields the protein CASIRDWGGGYA. From start to end, the CDR3 is CASIRDWGGGYAEQFF.

The table lists this clone with a few counts. Mouse names are used for the genes. The CDR3 end falls 4 residues outside the read, so it is completed with the germline J gene. The J gene is TRBJ2-4, the V gene TRBV1; D is ambiguous. CDR1 is NSQYPW and CDR2 is LRSPGD in the germline V gene (reference sequence). This CDR3 contains 16 residues. V was shortened by 0 bases and J by 0 bases, with 10 bases between the two germline ends. CDR3 loop: CTCSADPGSSQNTLYF. CDR3 DNA, as far as it was read: TGCACCTGCAGTGCAGATCCAGGATCTAGTCAAAAC.

This clone was detected a few times. Gene and germline names: mouse. The read finishes 4 residues shy of the CDR3 end, and the germline J gene is used to complete it. V is TRBV14 and J is TRBJ2-5; D gene uncertain. Per the germline V gene, CDR1 is SGHDT and CDR2 is FRDEAV. There are 13 residues in the CDR3. The chain's CDR3 is CASSPGRRDTQYF. The part of the CDR3 DNA that was read is TGTGCCAGCAGTCCCGGCAGGAGGGAC.

This clone was counted only a few times. Here the gene names and germline are mouse. Read coverage stops 4 residues before the CDR3 terminus; the germline J gene supplies the remainder. The chain carries TRBV13-3 and TRBJ2-5, with 11 bases that match TRBD1. Germline lookup yields CDR1 NNHDY and CDR2 SYVADS. The CDR3 loop spans 14 amino acids. CDR3 residues: CASSEGQGEDTQYF. Partial CDR3 DNA: TGTGCCAGCAGTGAGGGACAGGGGGAAGAC.

The sample holds a few counts of this clone. Mouse gene names apply. The read terminates 4 residues before the CDR3 end, so the remaining end is supplied by the germline J gene. The V call is TRBV19, the J call TRBJ2-5, with 7 nucleotides matching TRBD1. Germline values: CDR1 FNHDT, CDR2 SITEND (reference sequence). This CDR3 contains 15 residues. V dropped 3 bases and J dropped 0; count of bases not matched to a gene: 4. The CDR3 bases that were read are TGTGCCAGCAGTACTGGGACAGATAACCAAGAC. This encodes CASSTGTDNQD. The CDR3, in full, reads CASSTGTDNQDTQYF.

This clone was counted many times. The genes are named according to mouse. Read sequence stops 4 residues before the CDR3 end, and the germline J gene provides the missing end. The J gene is TRBJ2-5, the V gene TRBV13-3; the D gene is possibly TRBD1 (6 bases). The germline V and J ends were trimmed by 4 bases and 0 bases, with 6 bases remaining between them. The germline V gene has CDR1 NNHDY and CDR2 SYVADS. CDR3 length equals 13 residues. Incomplete CDR3 DNA: TGTGCCAGCAGTCAGGGGAACCAAGAC. Translating it yields CASSQGNQD. The full CDR3 protein is CASSQGNQDTQYF.

In regard to this clone: Genes and germline come from the mouse. The read gets to within 4 residues of the CDR3 end, and the germline J gene fills in the rest. This chain uses TRBV19 with TRBJ2-1, with TRBD1 identical over 12 bases. Germline V gene lookup returns CDR1 FNHDT and CDR2 SITEND (reference sequence). The J segment lost 1 base and the V segment lost 4 bases, leaving 3 bases of the junction unmatched. This CDR3 spans 16 amino acids. The CDR3 DNA, read in part, is TGTGCCAGCAGTTGGGGACAGGGGGCGAACTATGCT. Amino acid sequence: CASSWGQGANYA. The whole CDR3 sequence reads CASSWGQGANYAEQFF.

A note on this clone: Genes here carry mouse names. The observed sequence ends 4 residues before the CDR3 terminus, with the missing tail filled in from the germline J gene. The chain joins TRBV1 to TRBJ1-4, with 10 nucleotides matching TRBD1. The germline V gene encodes CDR1 NSQYPW and CDR2 LRSPGD (reference sequence). CDR3 length equals 16 residues. CDR3 protein: CTCSAEMGQGSERLFF. The sequenced CDR3 bases are TGCACCTGCAGTGCAGAAATGGGACAGGGGAGCGAA.

In regard to this clone: These gene names are mouse names. The read ends 4 residues shy of where the CDR3 ends; the end is completed using the germline J gene. The chain uses TRBV16 and TRBJ2-5; the D gene is possibly TRBD1 (6 bases). CDR3 length: 15 residues. V was cut by 5 bases and J by 2 bases, with 14 bases left in between. Germline-derived CDR1 and CDR2 are SGHSA and FRNQAP. This CDR3 reads CASSPGTKFQDTQYF. The part of the CDR3 DNA that was read is TGTGCAAGCAGCCCGGGGACAAAATTCCAAGAC.

On this clone itself: Germline and genes here are mouse. The read is 4 residues too short to cover the CDR3 end, so that end is filled in from the germline J gene. The rearrangement joins TRBV13-3 to TRBJ2-1; 11 nucleotides align to TRBD1. V lost 2 bases to trimming and J lost 3 bases; unmatched junction nucleotides: 4. The CDR3 is made up of 16 amino acids. Germline CDR1 and CDR2: NNHDY and SYVADS. CDR3: CASSDPGTGGYAEQFF. The sequenced CDR3 bases are TGTGCCAGCAGTGACCCCGGGACAGGGGGCTATGCT.